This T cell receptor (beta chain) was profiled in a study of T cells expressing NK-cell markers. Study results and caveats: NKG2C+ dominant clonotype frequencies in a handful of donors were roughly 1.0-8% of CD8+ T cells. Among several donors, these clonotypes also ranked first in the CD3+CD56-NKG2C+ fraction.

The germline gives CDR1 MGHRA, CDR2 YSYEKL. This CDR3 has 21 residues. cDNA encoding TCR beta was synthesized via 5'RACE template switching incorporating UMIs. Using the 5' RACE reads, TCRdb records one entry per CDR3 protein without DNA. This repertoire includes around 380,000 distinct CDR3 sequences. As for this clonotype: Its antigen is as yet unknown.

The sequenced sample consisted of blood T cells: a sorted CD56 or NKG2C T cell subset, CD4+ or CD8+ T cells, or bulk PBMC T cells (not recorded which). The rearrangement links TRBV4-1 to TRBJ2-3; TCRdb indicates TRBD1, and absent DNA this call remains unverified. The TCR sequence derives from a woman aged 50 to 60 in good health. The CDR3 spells CASSPLGRTGRRGTSTDTQYF.